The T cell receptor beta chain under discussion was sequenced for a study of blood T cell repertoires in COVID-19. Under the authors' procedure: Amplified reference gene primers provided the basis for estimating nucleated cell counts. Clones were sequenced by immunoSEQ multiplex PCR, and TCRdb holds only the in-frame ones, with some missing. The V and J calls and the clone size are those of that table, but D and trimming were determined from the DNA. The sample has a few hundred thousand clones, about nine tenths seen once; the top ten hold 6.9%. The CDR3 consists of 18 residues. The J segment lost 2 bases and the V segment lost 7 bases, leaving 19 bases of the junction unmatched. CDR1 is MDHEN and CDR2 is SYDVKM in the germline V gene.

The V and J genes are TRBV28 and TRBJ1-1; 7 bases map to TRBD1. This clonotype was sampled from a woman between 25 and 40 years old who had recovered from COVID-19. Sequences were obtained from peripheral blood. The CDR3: CASNSLGDWDRPNTEAFF. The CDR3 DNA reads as TGTGCCAGCAATTCTTTAGGGGATTGGGACAGACCTAACACTGAAGCTTTCTTT.